The entry below describes one TCR beta chain. What it binds is unknown. Other DNA sequences in this sample translate to the same CDR3. This sample stems from a study of shared clonotypes between healthy human individuals. Study overall: Donors, aged 18 to 49, were a couple of women and a few men. General study findings and limits: Large sequencing depth failed to make sorted-subset sequencing complete, rarefaction showed. In contrast to clonotypes shared by all four donors, non-shared clonotypes had lower generation probabilities.

This CDR3 has 13 amino acids. Trimming stripped 5 bases from V and 1 base from J, with 3 bases between. Germline V lookup: CDR1 MNHNY, CDR2 SVGAGI (reference sequence). Assay used: immunoSEQ multiplex PCR; TCRdb lists only in-frame clones, some missing. Among approximately 720,000 clones, less than 80% were seen once, and the ten largest hold approximately 1.8%. The source is a woman aged 30 to 39 in good health. The rearrangement uses TRBV6-6 and TRBJ2-6; no clear D. The sample was memory CD4+ T cells sorted from blood. Subset described: CD45RA-negative fraction. CDR3 nucleotide sequence: TGTGCCAGCAGTCGTTCTGGGGCCAACGTCCTGACTTTC. Its translation: CASSRSGANVLTF.